Following are 5 T cell receptor beta chains from one sample sequenced in a study of CD8+ T cells in alopecia areata. Regarding treatment: oral pan-JAK inhibitor, 5-10 mg twice daily. cDNA prepared by RNA extraction and subsequent reverse transcription served as the template for sequencing. This table comes from immunoSEQ multiplex PCR, and its TCRdb copy is limited to in-frame clones, with some not included. The data hold more than 200,000 clones, with 55% to 70% observed a single time. The specimen comprised CD4+ T cells sorted from blood, sampled at week 4, from a patient treated with tofacitinib. The source of these receptors is a human donor with alopecia areata.

The genes are TRBV27 and TRBJ1-2; no definite D call. The CDR3 has 14 residues. Germline loops: CDR1 MNHEY, CDR2 SMNVEV (reference sequence). V gave up 5 bases and J gave up 3 bases, with 13 bases separating them. DNA for the CDR3: TGTGCCAGCAGTCTATGGGCAGGAGACTATGGCTACACCTTC. It encodes CASSLWAGDYGYTF.

V gene TRBV30 combines with J gene TRBJ1-2, with D possibly being TRBD1 (5 bases). This CDR3 is built from 13 residues. The germline V gene has CDR1 GTSNPN and CDR2 SVGIG (reference sequence). The V end was cut by 4 bases, the J end by 8 bases, with 17 bases between. The CDR3 DNA follows: TGTGCCTGGACCCTATCCGGGGGGAAAGGCTACACCTTC. Amino acids: CAWTLSGGKGYTF.

This sequence joins TRBV29-1 and TRBJ1-2; D is possibly TRBD1 (5 bases). The germline gives CDR1 SQVTM, CDR2 ANQGSEA. Trimming stripped 5 bases from V and 5 bases from J, with 15 bases between. This CDR3 spans 13 amino acids. The chain's CDR3 is CSVTGTEGYGYTF. In DNA, the CDR3 is TGCAGCGTTACCGGGACCGAAGGGTATGGCTACACCTTC.

The V call is TRBV29-1, the J call TRBJ2-7; D is undetermined. The CDR3 sequence is 13 residues long. Germline CDR1 SQVTM, CDR2 ANQGSEA. Trimming removed 4 bases at V and 4 bases at J, with 14 bases between. The CDR3 DNA sequence: TGCAGCGTTGGGACCGTCGACCAATACGAGCAGTACTTC. This sequence encodes CSVGTVDQYEQYF.

The chain links TRBV9 to TRBJ2-2; the D is unclear. The CDR3 has 14 residues. V dropped 0 bases and J dropped 2 bases, with 5 bases sitting between them. Germline V CDR1 and CDR2: SGDLS, YYNGEE. The CDR3: CASSVGPNTGELFF. In DNA, the CDR3 is TGTGCCAGCAGCGTAGGGCCCAACACCGGGGAGCTGTTTTTT.